Shown below are 32 T cell receptor beta chains from a single sample sequenced in a study of vaccination effects on CD4 cells after COVID-19. These receptors have no identified antigens. Measured with immunoSEQ multiplex PCR; TCRdb has only the in-frame clones, and not every one. The data show about 72,000 clones, around 81% seen once. Antigen-specific CD4+ T cells expanded by the ViraFEST assay with viral peptide pools were then sequenced. It was after approximately 11 days of culture that CD4+ T cells were isolated. Vaccination of participants consisted of two doses of either the BNT162b2 or mRNA-1273 vaccine. The specimen was CD4+ T cells from PBMCs cultured with HCoV-229E spike peptides, collected after COVID-19 vaccination. The receptor set was obtained from a human donor who received a COVID-19 vaccine.

The chain carries TRBV20-1 and TRBJ2-1; possibly TRBD2 for D (5 bases). CDR3 length equals 11 residues. The V end was cut by 6 bases, the J end by 6 bases, with 9 bases between. CDR1 is DFQATT, CDR2 SNEGSKA, per germline (reference sequence). The CDR3 DNA reads TGCAGTGCCGCTACTAGCAATGAGCAGTTCTTC. Translation gives CSAATSNEQFF.

J is TRBJ2-2 and V is TRBV4-1, with a weak D call TRBD1 (6 bases). CDR3 size: 16 residues. CDR1 and CDR2 (germline): MGHRA, YSYEKL. V lost 0 bases, J lost 6 bases, and 14 bases lay in between. The CDR3 reads CASSQDQGPVAGELFF. As DNA, the CDR3 is TGCGCCAGCAGCCAAGATCAGGGGCCCGTGGCCGGGGAGCTGTTTTTT.

The rearrangement joins TRBV5-4 to TRBJ2-5; D is possibly TRBD1 (5 bases). Germline V CDR1 and CDR2: SGHNT, YYREEE (reference sequence). The CDR3 length is 13 residues. Trimming cost V 4 bases and J 2 bases, with 9 bases left between them. DNA of the CDR3: TGTGCCAGCAGCCGGACAAAACAAGAGACCCAGTACTTC. It yields the protein CASSRTKQETQYF. The full variable domain, completed using reference TRBV5-4 and TRBJ2-5, is ETGVTQSPTHLIKTRGQQVTLRCSSQSGHNTVSWYQQALGQGPQFIFQYYREEENGRGNFPPRFSGLQFPNYSSELNVNALELDDSALYLCASSRTKQETQYFGPGTRLLVL.

CDR3: CASSPAGGPYNEQFF. CDR3 DNA sequence: TGTGCCAGCAGCCCGGCGGGGGGGCCCTACAATGAGCAGTTCTTC. This chain joins TRBV7-2 and TRBJ2-1, with 9 bases fitting TRBD2. The V segment lost 5 bases and the J segment 2 bases; nucleotides outside the gene matches: 4. The CDR3 runs 15 residues. The germline CDR1 and CDR2 sequences are SGHTA and FQGNSA.

The gene calls are TRBV29-1 and TRBJ2-3; weak D call: TRBD1 (6 bases). V was clipped by 4 bases and J by 5 bases, with 13 bases between them. CDR3 length: 13 residues. The germline gives CDR1 SQVTM, CDR2 ANQGSEA. Here the CDR3 reads CSVGRTEIDTQYF. The CDR3 coding sequence is TGCAGCGTTGGCAGGACAGAAATAGATACGCAGTATTTT.

J is TRBJ1-6 and V is TRBV27, with D perhaps matching TRBD1 (6 bases). This CDR3 is 15 amino acids long. Germline V gene sequence: CDR1 MNHEY, CDR2 SMNVEV (reference sequence). V lost 5 bases, J lost 2 bases, and 10 bases lay in between. This CDR3 is CASSLRQAYNSPLHF. The CDR3 region has the DNA TGTGCCAGCAGTCTTAGACAGGCCTATAATTCACCCCTCCACTTT.

This clone was counted between two and nine times. This sample includes further DNA sequences coding for the same CDR3. The chain carries TRBV18 and TRBJ1-2, with D possibly TRBD1 on 6 matching bases. V lost 3 bases and J lost 7, with 12 bases in between. The CDR3 is 13 residues long. Germline V gene data show CDR1 as KGHSH and CDR2 as LQKENI. CDR3: CASSPRTASGYTF. CDR3 sequence (DNA): TGTGCCAGCTCACCTCGGACAGCTTCTGGCTACACCTTC. The full variable domain, its missing parts supplied by reference TRBV18 and TRBJ1-2, is NAGVMQNPRHLVRRRGQEARLRCSPMKGHSHVYWYRQLPEEGLKFMVYLQKENIIDESGMPKERFSAEFPKEGPSILRIQQVVRGDSAAYFCASSPRTASGYTFGSGTRLTVV.

The CDR3 reads CASSPTLGTGKNEQFF. The CDR3 DNA reads as TGTGCCAGCAGCCCAACGTTAGGGACAGGGAAAAATGAGCAGTTCTTC. The chain employs TRBV13 and TRBJ2-1, with 9 bases identical to TRBD1. V gave up 5 bases and J gave up 7 bases; unmatched junction bases: 12. Germline V gene sequence: CDR1 PRHDT, CDR2 FYEKMQ (reference sequence). The CDR3 totals 16 residues.

The chain joins TRBV18 to TRBJ2-2; D may be TRBD1 (5 bases). Germline assignment: CDR1 KGHSH and CDR2 LQKENI. The CDR3 spans 15 residues. Trimming pared 6 bases from V and 5 bases from J, leaving 16 bases between. In DNA form, the CDR3 reads TGTGCCAGCTCCGACCAGGGAATTGGGACCGGGGAGCTGTTTTTT. Amino acid sequence: CASSDQGIGTGELFF.

This clone was counted a few times. CDR3 bases: TGTGCCAGCAGCTTGGCATGGGGCACCGGGGAGCTGTTTTTT. Its translation: CASSLAWGTGELFF. The gene calls are TRBV5-5 and TRBJ2-2, with D unclear. Germline CDR1 is SGHKS and CDR2 is YYEKEE (reference sequence). The ends were cut back, 0 bases at V and 4 bases at J, with 7 bases in the middle. CDR3 length equals 14 residues.

The chain combines TRBV29-1 with TRBJ2-5; unclear D gene. Trimming removed 4 bases at V and 2 bases at J, with 11 bases between. Germline V gene lookup returns CDR1 SQVTM and CDR2 ANQGSEA. The CDR3 spans 13 residues. CDR3 bases: TGCAGCGTTGGGATGTCTAGACAAGAGACCCAGTACTTC. Its protein product is CSVGMSRQETQYF. Combining the CDR3 with reference TRBV29-1 and TRBJ2-5 gives the whole variable domain SAVISQKPSRDICQRGTSLTIQCQVDSQVTMMFWYRQQPGQSLTLIATANQGSEATYESGFVIDKFPISRPNLTFSTLTVSNMSPEDSSIYLCSVGMSRQETQYFGPGTRLLVL.

The rearrangement joins TRBV7-3 to TRBJ1-1; unclear D gene. Trimming cost V 5 bases and J 0 bases, with 7 bases left between them. The CDR3 runs to 13 residues. Germline V gives CDR1 SGHTA, CDR2 FQGTGA. The CDR3, as DNA: TGTGCCAGCAGCCAAAGTGTGAACACTGAAGCTTTCTTT. Protein sequence: CASSQSVNTEAFF.

This sequence joins TRBV2 and TRBJ1-5; D perhaps matches TRBD1 (5 bases). The CDR3 totals 14 residues. V lost 5 bases and J lost 4, with 12 bases in between. CDR1 and CDR2 from the germline V gene are SNHLY and FYNNEI. CDR3 amino acids: CASSWGDSNQPQHF. In nucleotides, the CDR3 is TGTGCCAGCAGTTGGGGGGACTCGAATCAGCCCCAGCATTTT.

In this sample, this clone turned up a few times. The chain has TRBV18 and TRBJ1-3; 8 bases agree with TRBD1. With 2 bases clipped from V and 7 bases from J, the junction kept 4 bases outside the gene matches. This CDR3 has 14 residues. The germline V gene has CDR1 KGHSH and CDR2 LQKENI. The CDR3 sequence is CASSPDRGINTIYF. CDR3 bases: TGTGCCAGCTCACCAGACAGGGGAATCAACACCATATATTTT.

In its sample, this clone was seen a few times. The chain is built from TRBV5-1 and TRBJ2-2; D possibly matches TRBD1 or TRBD2 (5 bases each). In germline, CDR1 is SGHRS, CDR2 YFSETQ. The CDR3 contains 16 residues. The V and J ends lost 1 base and 0 bases respectively, with 10 bases between them. The CDR3 region is CASSLLGESNTGELFF. The CDR3 DNA reads TGCGCCAGCAGCTTGTTGGGGGAGTCGAACACCGGGGAGCTGTTTTTT.

The V and J genes are TRBV11-1 and TRBJ2-1, with D uncertain. Germline loops: CDR1 SGHAT, CDR2 FQDESV (reference sequence). The CDR3 is made up of 16 amino acids. V shed 1 base and J shed 0 bases, with 10 bases lying between them. The CDR3 region is CASSLVPASSYNEQFF. For the CDR3, the DNA is TGTGCCAGCAGCTTAGTTCCGGCTAGCTCCTACAATGAGCAGTTCTTC.

This sequence joins TRBV30 and TRBJ1-2; a weak D match, TRBD1 (6 bases). Trimming took 6 bases from V and 0 from J, leaving 14 bases between them. The CDR3 contains 14 residues. CDR1 is GTSNPN, CDR2 SVGIG, per germline (reference sequence). The CDR3 spells CACSIQGSNYGYTF. The CDR3 coding sequence is TGTGCCTGCAGTATACAGGGCTCTAACTATGGCTACACCTTC.

The rearrangement joins TRBV2 to TRBJ1-6; a weak D match, TRBD1 (5 bases). The CDR3 is 16 residues long. Trimming removed 6 bases from V and 8 bases from J, with 20 bases in between. The germline gives CDR1 SNHLY, CDR2 FYNNEI. This CDR3 is CASRAGQGGGHSPLHF. For the CDR3, the DNA is TGTGCCAGCAGGGCGGGGCAAGGAGGAGGGCATTCACCCCTCCACTTT.

The CDR3: CASSLKRNEKLFF. The CDR3 DNA is TGTGCCAGCAGCTTAAAGAGAAATGAAAAACTGTTTTTT. The V gene is TRBV7-9, the J gene TRBJ1-4; D gene unclear. Germline V gene lookup returns CDR1 SEHNR and CDR2 FQNEAQ (reference sequence). V shed 2 bases and J shed 5 bases, with 6 bases lying between them. This CDR3 spans 13 amino acids.

This chain joins TRBV6-2 or TRBV6-3 and TRBJ2-5, with D perhaps matching TRBD1 (6 bases). The CDR3 is 14 amino acids. Germline V lookup: CDR1 MNHEY, CDR2 SVGEGT. The ends were cut back, 3 bases at V and 6 bases at J, with 14 bases in the middle. The CDR3 here is CASSYTGSRKTQYF. The CDR3 DNA sequence: TGTGCCAGCAGTTATACAGGGTCTAGAAAGACCCAGTACTTC.

This chain connects TRBV7-9 to TRBJ1-1; 9 bases align to TRBD1. Germline loops: CDR1 SEHNR, CDR2 FQNEAQ (reference sequence). The CDR3 sequence is 14 residues long. Trimming removed 5 bases from V and 4 bases from J; junction bases left unmatched: 5. CDR3 DNA: TGTGCCAGCAGCCAGGGGACAGGGAGCACTGAAGCTTTCTTT. Translated: CASSQGTGSTEAFF.

This chain uses TRBV6-5 with TRBJ1-2; TRBD1 might be the D (5 bases). CDR1 and CDR2 (germline): MNHEY, SVGAGI. This CDR3 contains 14 residues. Deletions cut 6 bases from V and 5 bases from J, with 16 bases between. For the CDR3, the DNA is TGTGCCAGCAGGGATATCAGGGAGGTTTATGGCTACACCTTC. Translating it yields CASRDIREVYGYTF.

The rearrangement uses TRBV18 and TRBJ2-3; D unclear. There are 13 residues in the CDR3. Germline CDR1 KGHSH, CDR2 LQKENI. V shed 4 bases and J shed 8 bases, with 13 bases lying between them. CDR3 bases: TGTGCCAGCTCACGGGGATCCGGCCCTACGCAGTATTTT. Translating gives CASSRGSGPTQYF.

The table lists this clone with a few counts. The chain employs TRBV4-2 and TRBJ1-3; D is unresolved. Germline V gene lookup returns CDR1 LGHNA and CDR2 YNFKEQ. V was shortened by 4 bases and J by 1 base, with 8 bases between the two germline ends. CDR3 length: 14 residues. CDR3 residues: CASSLDNSGNTIYF. The CDR3 DNA is TGTGCCAGCAGCCTCGACAATTCTGGAAACACCATATATTTT.

This clone was counted a single time. The chain couples TRBV30 to TRBJ2-1; 10 bases are shared with TRBD2. Trimming at V came to 4 bases and at J to 2 bases, leaving 8 bases not matched to a gene. The germline gives CDR1 GTSNPN, CDR2 SVGIG (reference sequence). CDR3 length: 16 residues. CDR3 DNA sequence: TGTGCCTGGACTGAGGAAGCGGGGGGGCCCTACAATGAGCAGTTCTTC. Translation gives CAWTEEAGGPYNEQFF.

The rearrangement uses TRBV25-1 and TRBJ2-1, with D unresolved. Germline CDR1 reads MGHDK; CDR2 reads SYGVNS. The CDR3 totals 14 residues. Trimming took off 6 bases at V and 0 bases at J, with 9 bases between the two ends. The CDR3 DNA reads TGTGCCAGCAGCCTGTTGAGCTCCTACAATGAGCAGTTCTTC. This codes for CASSLLSSYNEQFF.

The V call is TRBV2, the J call TRBJ2-1, with D perhaps TRBD2 (6 bases). This CDR3 has 14 residues. With 6 bases removed from V and 2 bases from J, the gap between germline ends came to 11 bases. The germline CDR1 and CDR2 sequences are SNHLY and FYNNEI. The CDR3 here is CASRLLAAYNEQFF. CDR3 sequence (DNA): TGTGCCAGCAGACTCTTAGCGGCCTACAATGAGCAGTTCTTC.

This clone showed up just once. The gene calls are TRBV19 and TRBJ2-1; 8 bases are a match to TRBD1. Per the germline V gene, CDR1 is LNHDA and CDR2 is SQIVND (reference sequence). With V trimmed by 1 base and J by 6 bases, 17 bases remained unmatched. The CDR3 runs to 19 residues. CDR3 protein: CASSIGSAVTGVDFNEQFF. Written as DNA, the CDR3 is TGTGCCAGTAGTATAGGATCCGCCGTGACAGGGGTTGATTTCAATGAGCAGTTCTTC. The full variable domain, with the rest looked up from reference TRBV19 and TRBJ2-1, is DGGITQSPKYLFRKEGQNVTLSCEQNLNHDAMYWYRQDPGQGLRLIYYSQIVNDFQKGDIAEGYSVSREKKESFPLTVTSAQKNPTAFYLCASSIGSAVTGVDFNEQFFGPGTRLTVL.

The chain employs TRBV6-5 and TRBJ2-6; 7 bases line up with TRBD1. The CDR3 runs to 14 residues. Germline CDR1 is MNHEY and CDR2 is SVGAGI. V was clipped by 11 bases and J by 0 bases; unmatched bases: 4. This CDR3 reads CAGQVSSGANVLTF. Here the CDR3 DNA reads TGTGCCGGACAGGTGAGCTCTGGGGCCAACGTCCTGACTTTC.

The chain has TRBV6-5 and TRBJ1-6; D is perhaps TRBD1 (5 bases). This CDR3 spans 14 amino acids. The V end was cut by 6 bases, the J end by 5 bases, with 11 bases between. The germline V gene encodes CDR1 MNHEY and CDR2 SVGAGI. The CDR3 bases are TGTGCCAGCAGCCCCCAGGGTCATAATTCACCCCTCCACTTT. It codes for CASSPQGHNSPLHF.

The CDR3 region has the DNA TGTGCCAGCAGCTTACATATCACAGGGAGCACCGGGGAGCTGTTTTTT. Residues: CASSLHITGSTGELFF. V usage is TRBV7-6 and J usage is TRBJ2-2; maybe TRBD1 (6 bases). This CDR3 is 16 amino acids long. Germline CDR1 reads SGHVS; CDR2 reads FNYEAQ. Trimming took off 2 bases at V and 4 bases at J, with 14 bases between the two ends.

The rearrangement links TRBV4-1 to TRBJ2-5; D unresolved. Germline V gene sequence: CDR1 MGHRA, CDR2 YSYEKL. This CDR3 has 14 residues. The V end was cut by 2 bases, the J end by 1 base, with 8 bases between. In DNA, the CDR3 is TGCGCCAGCAGCCAACTACATCTCCAAGAGACCCAGTACTTC. It specifies CASSQLHLQETQYF.